This T cell receptor beta chain was sequenced during a study of T cell clonality in common variable immunodeficiency. Overall study findings and caveats: Links between repertoire features and CVID complications were heterogeneity-limited. In common variable immunodeficiency, TCR beta chains reportedly carried fewer deletions and N-nucleotide insertions. Shared TCRbeta clones were fewer between CVID subjects than controls.

CDR3 length: 15 residues. V trimming: 2 bases; J trimming: 3 bases; junction bases outside the gene matches: 3. Germline V gene sequence: CDR1 SNHLY, CDR2 FYNNEI. All CVID subjects were on immunoglobulin replacement for at least one year. Generated by immunoSEQ multiplex PCR, the TCRdb table keeps only in-frame clones and is missing some. Altogether almost 20,000 clones were found in the sample, and no singletons occur. This clone was counted a few times. Its antigen is undetermined. The read comes to an end 3 residues before the CDR3 does, leaving the germline J gene to fill in the end. The TCR comes from a human donor with common variable immunodeficiency. The chain carries TRBV2 and TRBJ1-5; 8 bases map to TRBD1. Sample: peripheral blood mononuclear cells. The part of the CDR3 DNA that was read is TGTGCCAGCAGTGAACAGGGGGCTTACAATCAGCCC. Residues: CASSEQGAYNQP. The CDR3, in full, reads CASSEQGAYNQPQHF.